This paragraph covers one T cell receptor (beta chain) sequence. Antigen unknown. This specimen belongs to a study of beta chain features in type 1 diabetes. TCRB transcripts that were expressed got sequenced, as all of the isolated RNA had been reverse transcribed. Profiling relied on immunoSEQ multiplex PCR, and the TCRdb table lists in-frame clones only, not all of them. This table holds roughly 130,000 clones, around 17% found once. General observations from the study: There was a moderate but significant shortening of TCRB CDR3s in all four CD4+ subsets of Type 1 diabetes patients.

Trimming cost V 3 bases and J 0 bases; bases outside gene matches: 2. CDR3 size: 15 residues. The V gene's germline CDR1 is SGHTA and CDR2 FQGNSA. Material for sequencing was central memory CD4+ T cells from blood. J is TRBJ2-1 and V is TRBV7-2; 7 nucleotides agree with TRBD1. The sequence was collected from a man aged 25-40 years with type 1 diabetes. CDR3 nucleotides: TGTGCCAGCAGCTTGGACAGGAGCTCCTACAATGAGCAGTTCTTC. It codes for CASSLDRSSYNEQFF.